The 15 T cell receptor beta chains given below trace back to one sample, sequenced in a study of T cells in Graves' hyperthyroidism and ophthalmopathy. TCR beta CDR3 regions were amplified from RNA transcripts. Researchers ran a first-round RT-PCR on the TCR CDR3 using the HTBI primer set. TCRdb independently ran MiXCR on the multiplex PCR reads; one entry per CDR3 protein. This table has under 350,000 distinct CDR3 sequences, about an eighth appearing once. Sequenced material: blood. Receptors originate from a woman in her twenties or thirties with Graves' hyperthyroidism that later progressed to Graves' ophthalmopathy.

This clonotype appeared many times. This rearrangement joins TRBV18 to TRBJ1-1, with no clear D. The germline gives CDR1 KGHSH, CDR2 LQKENI. This CDR3 region has 11 residues. V was cut by 6 bases and J by 0 bases, with 2 bases left in between. The DNA of the CDR3 is TGTGCCAGCTCGATGAACACTGAAGCTTTCTTT. Its protein is CASSMNTEAFF. Filled out from reference TRBV18 and TRBJ1-1, the complete variable domain reads NAGVMQNPRHLVRRRGQEARLRCSPMKGHSHVYWYRQLPEEGLKFMVYLQKENIIDESGMPKERFSAEFPKEGPSILRIQQVVRGDSAAYFCASSMNTEAFFGQGTRLTVV.

This clonotype appeared many times. The chain recombines TRBV14 with TRBJ2-7; D gene uncertain. CDR3 length equals 13 residues. CDR1 and CDR2 (germline): SGHDN, FVKESK. Trimming left V 6 bases short and J 3 bases short, with 12 bases between. The CDR3 DNA sequence: TGTGCCAGCAGGCCCGACGGCTACTACGAGCAGTACTTC. Translated, it gives CASRPDGYYEQYF.

This clonotype has a count of ten or more. The chain recombines TRBV6-1 with TRBJ2-2, with TRBD2 matching 8 bases. V lost 10 bases to trimming and J lost 5 bases; unmatched junction nucleotides: 3. The CDR3 totals 12 residues. Germline assignment: CDR1 MNHNS and CDR2 SASEGT. Here the CDR3 reads CATGRVTGELFF. The CDR3 DNA follows: TGTGCCACCGGGAGGGTAACCGGGGAGCTGTTTTTT.

This clonotype came up many times. V is TRBV5-1 and J is TRBJ1-6, with D maybe TRBD1 (6 bases). Germline V gives CDR1 SGHRS, CDR2 YFSETQ. The CDR3 has 15 residues. The ends were cut back, 4 bases at V and 5 bases at J, with 13 bases in the middle. CDR3 DNA: TGCGCCAGCAGCAAAGGACAGTACGATAATTCACCCCTCCACTTT. Encoded protein: CASSKGQYDNSPLHF.

This clonotype showed up many times. This chain connects TRBV27 to TRBJ1-5; TRBD1 is a possible D gene (6 bases). The CDR3 sequence is 18 residues long. V lost 5 bases and J lost 0, with 20 bases in between. Per the germline V gene, CDR1 is MNHEY and CDR2 is SMNVEV (reference sequence). CDR3 residues: CASSRLPKGGYSNQPQHF. The CDR3 DNA sequence: TGTGCCAGCAGTCGCCTACCCAAGGGGGGGTATAGCAATCAGCCCCAGCATTTT.

This clonotype occurred many times. For the CDR3, the DNA is TGTGCCAGCAGCTTAGTACGTGGGAATTCGGCTGAGCAGTTCTTC. It translates to CASSLVRGNSAEQFF. V and J are TRBV7-9 and TRBJ2-1; no firm D call. V was clipped by 1 base and J by 9 bases, with 16 bases between them. The CDR3 is 15 residues long. Germline CDR1 is SEHNR and CDR2 is FQNEAQ (reference sequence).

The sample holds many counts of this clonotype. J is TRBJ2-1 and V is TRBV7-2, with 7 bases aligning to TRBD2. CDR1 is SGHTA and CDR2 is FQGNSA in the germline V gene. The length of the CDR3 is 13 residues. The V and J ends lost 8 bases and 7 bases, in that order; junction bases with no gene match: 8. This chain's CDR3 is CASGRAGGNEQFF. The CDR3 DNA sequence: TGTGCCAGCGGGAGGGCTGGTGGGAATGAGCAGTTCTTC.

This clonotype has at least ten counts. This chain joins TRBV28 and TRBJ2-5; TRBD1 might be the D (6 bases). The germline gives CDR1 MDHEN, CDR2 SYDVKM. With 6 bases removed from V and 5 bases from J, the gap between germline ends came to 13 bases. CDR3 length: 13 amino acids. The CDR3 loop reads CASSLGQLETQYF. CDR3 nucleotides: TGTGCCAGCAGCCTCGGACAGCTGGAGACCCAGTACTTC.

This clonotype was counted many times. The chain couples TRBV7-8 to TRBJ2-1; TRBD2 aligns across 11 bases. Germline-derived CDR1 and CDR2 are SGHVS and FQNEAQ. V trimming: 2 bases; J trimming: 9 bases; junction bases outside the gene matches: 15. This CDR3 region has 18 residues. This CDR3 is CASSLMQIRLAGRGEQFF. CDR3 nucleotide sequence: TGTGCCAGCAGCTTAATGCAGATTAGACTAGCGGGGAGAGGTGAGCAGTTCTTC. The complete variable domain, with remaining parts taken from reference TRBV7-8 and TRBJ2-1, reads GAGVSQSPRYKVAKRGQDVALRCDPISGHVSLFWYQQALGQGPEFLTYFQNEAQLDKSGLPSDRFFAERPEGSVSTLKIQRTQQEDSAVYLCASSLMQIRLAGRGEQFFGPGTRLTVL.

The V and J genes are TRBV29-1 and TRBJ1-2, with TRBD1 identical over 8 bases. The V gene end was trimmed by 4 bases and the J gene end by 3 bases; junction bases not matched to a gene: 4. The germline gives CDR1 SQVTM, CDR2 ANQGSEA. The CDR3 length is 13 residues. The CDR3 region has the DNA TGCAGCGTTGTCGTACAGGGGGACTATGGCTACACCTTC. Amino acid sequence: CSVVVQGDYGYTF.

V and J are TRBV19 and TRBJ1-4; D gene uncertain. The V gene's germline CDR1 is LNHDA and CDR2 SQIVND (reference sequence). The CDR3 runs to 13 residues. Trimming pared 11 bases from V and 0 bases from J, leaving 10 bases between. CDR3 sequence reads: CASMRTTNEKLFF. The CDR3 DNA follows: TGTGCCTCAATGCGCACAACTAATGAAAAACTGTTTTTT.

This clonotype appeared many times. The rearrangement joins TRBV24-1 to TRBJ2-1, with D perhaps TRBD2 (7 bases). The V gene lost 0 bases and the J gene lost 6 bases, with 11 bases spanning the gap. The CDR3 runs to 15 residues. CDR1 is KGHDR and CDR2 is SFDVKD in the germline V gene. CDR3 protein: CATSDLGGAVNEQFF. The CDR3, as DNA: TGTGCCACCAGTGATTTGGGGGGGGCGGTCAATGAGCAGTTCTTC.

The V call is TRBV9, the J call TRBJ2-1; 14 nucleotides match TRBD2. V lost 0 bases to trimming and J lost 5 bases; unmatched junction nucleotides: 4. The CDR3 covers 17 residues. CDR1 is SGDLS, CDR2 YYNGEE, per germline. The DNA of the CDR3 is TGTGCCAGCAGCGTAGGTTGGGGACTAGCGGGAGACAATGAGCAGTTCTTC. Translation gives CASSVGWGLAGDNEQFF.

This clonotype was detected many times. V usage is TRBV4-3 and J usage is TRBJ2-1; D unresolved. Between the trimmed V and J ends, which lost 0 bases and 5 bases, there was a span of 5 bases. The CDR3 extends over 13 amino acids. CDR1 is LGHNA and CDR2 is YSLEER in the germline V gene. CDR3 nucleotide sequence: TGCGCCAGCAGCCAAGATAGAGACAATGAGCAGTTCTTC. As protein: CASSQDRDNEQFF.

This clonotype was recorded at least ten times. This chain links TRBV5-1 with TRBJ2-7; 8 nucleotides agree with TRBD1. CDR1 SGHRS and CDR2 YFSETQ come from the germline V gene. V shed 0 bases, J shed 6 bases, and the junction held 5 bases outside the gene matches. The CDR3 extends over 14 amino acids. CDR3 in amino acids: CASSLGTGGSEQYF. In DNA, the CDR3 is TGCGCCAGCAGCTTGGGCACAGGGGGAAGCGAGCAGTACTTC.